These 20 T cell receptor beta chains originate from one sample sequenced in a study of beta chain features in type 1 diabetes. Expressed TCRB transcripts were sequenced after all isolated RNA was converted to cDNA. Generated by immunoSEQ multiplex PCR, the TCRdb table keeps only in-frame clones and is missing some. This table holds 250,000 to 300,000 clones, 8% found once. Source material: central memory CD4+ T cells from blood. These receptors originate from a young woman in good health.

This clone was detected ten times or more. The chain is built from TRBV15 and TRBJ1-2; the D gene is possibly TRBD1 (6 bases). Germline lookup yields CDR1 LNHNV and CDR2 YYDKDF (reference sequence). There are 14 residues in the CDR3. Trimming removed 5 bases from V and 0 bases from J, with 10 bases in between. The CDR3 protein is CATSQGSTNYGYTF. In nucleotides, the CDR3 is TGTGCCACCAGCCAGGGGTCGACTAACTATGGCTACACCTTC.

This clone was found a few times. The rearrangement uses TRBV12-5 and TRBJ2-3, with a possible D match to TRBD2 (7 bases). Between the trimmed V and J ends, which lost 0 bases and 1 base, there was a span of 14 bases. Germline CDR1 reads LGHNT; CDR2 reads FRNRAP. The CDR3 runs 17 residues. CDR3 coding DNA: TGTGCTAGTGGTTTGGTTCTGGGGGCGGGAGGCACAGATACGCAGTATTTT. Its protein is CASGLVLGAGGTDTQYF.

This clone was seen repeatedly, ten times or more. A read error is likely, as this CDR3 ends without the conserved phenylalanine or tryptophan. Because the CDR3's place on the DNA is in doubt, the DNA is left out and the CDR3 is given as listed by TCRdb. V gene TRBV6-6 combines with J gene TRBJ2-4; TRBD2, the table's D call, was not compared with the DNA. The CDR3 length is 16 residues, termini included. The V gene's germline CDR1 is MNHNY and CDR2 SVGAGI (reference sequence). The CDR3 here is CASRPRGTSGRPLCGG.

This clone occurred a few times. The chain links TRBV10-3 to TRBJ2-1, with D perhaps matching TRBD1 (5 bases). Trimming took 10 bases from V and 6 from J, leaving 13 bases between them. There are 12 residues in the CDR3. The germline gives CDR1 ENHRY, CDR2 SYGVKD. CDR3 DNA: TGTGCCACTAGGGGTGGTTCCAATGAGCAGTTCTTC. Protein sequence: CATRGGSNEQFF.

This clone has ten or more counts. The chain combines TRBV5-1 with TRBJ1-1; 9 bases line up with TRBD1. CDR3 length equals 13 residues. Germline CDR1 is SGHRS and CDR2 is YFSETQ. The ends lost 3 bases at V and 6 bases at J; junction bases unmatched: 3. The CDR3 loop reads CASSSGQGPEAFF. CDR3 sequence (DNA): TGCGCCAGCAGCTCGGGACAGGGCCCTGAAGCTTTCTTT.

This clone was seen a few times. The chain couples TRBV5-1 to TRBJ1-4; no definite D call. Per germline, CDR1 SGHRS and CDR2 YFSETQ. Trimming took 2 bases from V and 6 from J, leaving 11 bases between them. This CDR3 is built from 14 residues. The CDR3 DNA is TGCGCCAGCAGCTTAGGCTCAACGGATGAAAAACTGTTTTTT. As protein: CASSLGSTDEKLFF. Filled out from reference TRBV5-1 and TRBJ1-4, the complete variable domain reads KAGVTQTPRYLIKTRGQQVTLSCSPISGHRSVSWYQQTPGQGLQFLFEYFSETQRNKGNFPGRFSGRQFSNSRSEMNVSTLELGDSALYLCASSLGSTDEKLFFGSGTQLSVL.

The chain combines TRBV25-1 with TRBJ2-5; D is undetermined. TRBJ2-7 matches the DNA end more closely, so the J call is doubtful. The CDR3 contains 15 residues. Germline V gene data show CDR1 as MGHDK and CDR2 as SYGVNS. The CDR3 sequence is CASSDPRDTSYEQYF. DNA for the CDR3: TGTGCCAGCAGTGATCCCCGCGACACCTCCTACGAGCAGTACTTC.

This clone showed up just a few times. This chain links TRBV7-2 with TRBJ2-5; the match to TRBD1 covers 11 bases. V trimming: 0 bases; J trimming: 4 bases; junction bases outside the gene matches: 7. Per germline, CDR1 SGHTA and CDR2 FQGNSA. The CDR3 has 17 residues. The chain's CDR3 is CASSLAPPGTGGETQYF. In nucleotides, the CDR3 is TGTGCCAGCAGCTTAGCTCCGCCGGGGACAGGGGGAGAGACCCAGTACTTC.

The chain combines TRBV27 with TRBJ2-2; 8 bases line up with TRBD1. The germline V gene encodes CDR1 MNHEY and CDR2 SMNVEV (reference sequence). V shed 3 bases, J shed 11 bases, and the junction held 14 bases outside the gene matches. The CDR3 loop spans 16 amino acids. CDR3 nucleotide sequence: TGTGCCAGCAGTTTTCTCCCCATGGGGACAGGTGGAGAGCTGTTTTTT. Protein sequence: CASSFLPMGTGGELFF.

This clone turned up a few times. The rearrangement uses TRBV4-1 and TRBJ2-2; D possibly corresponds to TRBD1 (6 bases). From germline, CDR1 is MGHRA and CDR2 YSYEKL. Trimming left V 0 bases short and J 5 bases short, with 7 bases between. The CDR3 extends over 14 amino acids. In DNA form, the CDR3 reads TGCGCCAGCAGCCAAGATCAGGGGACCGGGGAGCTGTTTTTT. Translated: CASSQDQGTGELFF.

This chain links TRBV28 with TRBJ1-2; 8 bases agree with TRBD1. CDR3 length: 14 amino acids. Germline CDR1 and CDR2: MDHEN and SYDVKM. Germline trimming cut 10 bases from V and 4 bases from J; bases unmatched to any gene: 11. For the CDR3, the DNA is TGTGCCACCCGTCAGGGGGCGTTGTCCTATGGCTACACCTTC. Translated: CATRQGALSYGYTF.

This clone has just a few counts. The rearrangement links TRBV5-1 to TRBJ2-1, with 12 bases aligning to TRBD1. In germline, CDR1 is SGHRS, CDR2 YFSETQ. CDR3 length equals 23 residues. V lost 4 bases, J lost 0 bases, and 23 bases stayed unmatched. The CDR3 loop is CASSRLPHSRDRGRQSSYNEQFF. In DNA form, the CDR3 reads TGCGCCAGCAGCCGCCTCCCTCACTCCCGGGACAGGGGGCGGCAGAGCTCCTACAATGAGCAGTTCTTC. The variable domain in full, with the rest retrieved from reference TRBV5-1 and TRBJ2-1, is KAGVTQTPRYLIKTRGQQVTLSCSPISGHRSVSWYQQTPGQGLQFLFEYFSETQRNKGNFPGRFSGRQFSNSRSEMNVSTLELGDSALYLCASSRLPHSRDRGRQSSYNEQFFGPGTRLTVL.

This clone was seen more than once but under ten times. This sequence joins TRBV7-3 and TRBJ2-6; a weak D match, TRBD2 (6 bases). Germline V lookup: CDR1 SGHTA, CDR2 FQGTGA. The CDR3 sequence is 15 residues long. V dropped 2 bases and J dropped 1 base, with 6 bases sitting between them. For the CDR3, the DNA is TGTGCCAGCAGCTTAGCGGGGTCTGGGGCCAACGTCCTGACTTTC. Protein sequence: CASSLAGSGANVLTF.

The chain is built from TRBV28 and TRBJ2-7; no reliable D call. The CDR3 loop spans 13 amino acids. Trimming cost V 4 bases and J 6 bases, with 13 bases left between them. Looked up from germline, CDR1 is MDHEN and CDR2 is SYDVKM. The CDR3 DNA reads TGTGCCAGCAGTTCGCCCCCTTTGGGCGAGCAGTACGTC. It is translated as CASSSPPLGEQYV.

This chain links TRBV27 with TRBJ1-2; D is unclear. V gave up 6 bases and J gave up 3 bases, with 11 bases separating them. The CDR3 consists of 13 residues. CDR1 and CDR2 (germline): MNHEY, SMNVEV (reference sequence). The CDR3 DNA reads TGTGCCAGCAGACTGCTGGGAGACTATGGCTACACCTTC. Protein: CASRLLGDYGYTF.

A word on this clone: Other DNA sequences in the same sample also yield this CDR3. The chain links TRBV18 to TRBJ1-4; D gene ambiguous. Trimming stripped 3 bases from V and 8 bases from J, with 10 bases between. Germline V gene sequence: CDR1 KGHSH, CDR2 LQKENI. CDR3 length: 13 amino acids. Here the CDR3 reads CASSPGVDEKLFF. CDR3 DNA: TGTGCCAGCTCACCTGGGGTTGACGAAAAACTGTTTTTT.

The chain joins TRBV15 to TRBJ1-3; D not resolved. The ends were cut back, 5 bases at V and 3 bases at J, with 8 bases in the middle. The germline V gene encodes CDR1 LNHNV and CDR2 YYDKDF (reference sequence). The CDR3 length is 13 residues. CDR3 in amino acids: CATSSRGGNTIYF. The CDR3 DNA follows: TGTGCCACCAGCTCGAGAGGTGGAAACACCATATATTTT.

This clone was detected a few times. V is TRBV2 and J is TRBJ1-1, with 8 positions matching TRBD1. V lost 6 bases, J lost 2 bases, and 17 bases stayed unmatched. The CDR3 runs 18 residues. CDR1 and CDR2 (germline): SNHLY, FYNNEI. CDR3 DNA: TGTGCCAGCAGGGGTAATCGTCGGACAGGGAGAACCAACACTGAAGCTTTCTTT. It specifies CASRGNRRTGRTNTEAFF.

The rearrangement joins TRBV19 to TRBJ1-3, with D possibly TRBD1 on 6 matching bases. The germline CDR1 and CDR2 sequences are LNHDA and SQIVND (reference sequence). The V gene lost 4 bases and the J gene lost 4 bases, with 11 bases spanning the gap. The CDR3 covers 14 residues. The chain's CDR3 is CASSTRGQGNTIYF. In nucleotides, the CDR3 is TGTGCCAGTAGTACTCGCGGACAGGGAAACACCATATATTTT.

J is TRBJ1-1 and V is TRBV28; D gene uncertain. Germline lookup yields CDR1 MDHEN and CDR2 SYDVKM. This CDR3 is 16 amino acids long. V was pared by 6 bases and J by 1 base, with 18 bases between. In nucleotides, the CDR3 is TGTGCCAGCAGGGAACGACCCCGCAGACGGAACACTGAAGCTTTCTTT. This gives the protein CASRERPRRRNTEAFF.